Listed here is a single T cell receptor beta chain. This record belongs to a study of synovial regulatory T cells in juvenile arthritis. TCRdb keeps only in-frame clones here, not all; method: immunoSEQ multiplex PCR. In total, the table holds 7,500 to 10,000 clones. The material sequenced was Treg cells from blood. Subset denoted: remaining (HLA-DR-negative) circulating blood Treg cells. The sequence derives from a donor aged 2 to 35 with juvenile idiopathic arthritis.

The CDR3 sequence: CAISSVPSNEQYF. The chain joins TRBV10-3 to TRBJ2-7; with no DNA, the TCRdb D assignment of TRBD2 cannot be verified. This CDR3 has 13 amino acids. DNA is not on record. From germline, CDR1 is ENHRY and CDR2 SYGVKD.